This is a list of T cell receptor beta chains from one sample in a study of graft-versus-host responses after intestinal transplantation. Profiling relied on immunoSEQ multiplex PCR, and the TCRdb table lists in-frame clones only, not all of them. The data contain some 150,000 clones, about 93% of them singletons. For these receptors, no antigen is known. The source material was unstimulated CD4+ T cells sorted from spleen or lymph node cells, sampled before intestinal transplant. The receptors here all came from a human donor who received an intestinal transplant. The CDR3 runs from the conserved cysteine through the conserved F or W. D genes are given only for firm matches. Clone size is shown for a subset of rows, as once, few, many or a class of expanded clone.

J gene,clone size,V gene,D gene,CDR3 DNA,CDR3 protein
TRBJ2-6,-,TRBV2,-,TGTGCCAGCACCGCAGGACACCCGAGCTCTGGGGCCAACGTCCTGACTTTC,CASTAGHPSSGANVLTF
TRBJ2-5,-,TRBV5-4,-,TGTGCCAGCAGTCCAAGACCGGGGGTCCAAGAGACCCAGTACTTC,CASSPRPGVQETQYF
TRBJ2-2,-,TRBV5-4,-,TGTGCCAGCAGCTCTTCGCGAACCGGGGAGCTGTTTTTT,CASSSSRTGELFF
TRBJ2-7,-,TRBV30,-,TGTGCCTGGAGTCAATTGTCGGAATGGGCCTACGAGCAGTACTTC,CAWSQLSEWAYEQYF
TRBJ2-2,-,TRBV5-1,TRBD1,TGCGCCAGCAGCTCGGGACAGGGGGTTATCGTCGGGGAGCTGTTTTTT,CASSSGQGVIVGELFF
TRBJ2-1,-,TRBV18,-,TGTGCCAGCTCACCAGATAGCGGTTCCTACAATGAGCAGTTCTTC,CASSPDSGSYNEQFF
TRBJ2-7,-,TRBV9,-,TGTGCCAGCAGCGTAGGAGGCTCTACGGGAGTCTACGAGCAGTACTTC,CASSVGGSTGVYEQYF
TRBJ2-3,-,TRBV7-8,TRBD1,TGTGCCAGCAGCTTATCTCAGGGGGCAAGCACAGATACGCAGTATTTT,CASSLSQGASTDTQYF
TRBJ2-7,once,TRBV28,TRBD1,TGTGCCAGCAGCTCACGACGGACAGGTTTGTACGAGCAGTACTTC,CASSSRRTGLYEQYF
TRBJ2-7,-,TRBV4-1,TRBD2,TGCGCCAGCAGTTCTAGGGCACTAGCGGGAGGCGAGCAGTACTTC,CASSSRALAGGEQYF
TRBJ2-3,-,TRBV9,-,TGTGCCAGCAGCGTATGGGACGCTAGCACAGATACGCAGTATTTT,CASSVWDASTDTQYF
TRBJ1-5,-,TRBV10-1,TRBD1,TGCGCCAGCAGGGGACAGGGTTGGCAGCCCCAGCATTTT,CASRGQGWQPQHF
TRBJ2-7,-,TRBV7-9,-,TGTGCCAGCAGCTTAGTTGTGTCCTACGAGCAGTACTTC,CASSLVVSYEQYF
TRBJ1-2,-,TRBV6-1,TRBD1,TGTGCCAGCAGGGACAGGCGTAACTATGGCTACACCTTC,CASRDRRNYGYTF
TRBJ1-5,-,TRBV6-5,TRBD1,TGTGCCAGCAGTCCGGGACAGGGGAATCAGCCCCAGCATTTT,CASSPGQGNQPQHF
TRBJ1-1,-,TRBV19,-,TGTGCCAGTAGGAGCCGGGAGGCTTTCTTT,CASRSREAFF
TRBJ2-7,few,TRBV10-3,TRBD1,TGTGCCATCAGCAAGGGACAGCTATACGAGCAGTACTTC,CAISKGQLYEQYF
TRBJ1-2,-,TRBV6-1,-,TGTGCCAGCCTGAGGGGGGGCCTGGGCGGAGGCTACACCTTC,CASLRGGLGGGYTF
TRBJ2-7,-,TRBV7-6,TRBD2,TGTGCCAGCAGCTTTGCACTAGCGGGCTCCTACGAGCAGTACTTC,CASSFALAGSYEQYF
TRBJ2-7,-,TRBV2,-,TGTGCCAGCAGTGAAGCGCGTCAGCAGTACTTC,CASSEARQQYF
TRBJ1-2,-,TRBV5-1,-,TGCGCCAGCAGCCCCGAACACAACTATGGCTACACCTTC,CASSPEHNYGYTF
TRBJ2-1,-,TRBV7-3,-,TGTGCCAGCAGCTTAAGGAGGGGGAGCTCCTACAATGAGCAGTTCTTC,CASSLRRGSSYNEQFF
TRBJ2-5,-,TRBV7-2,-,TGTGCCAGCAGCTTATATGGCGGGAAACAAGAGACCCAGTACTTC,CASSLYGGKQETQYF
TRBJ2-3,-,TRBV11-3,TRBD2,TGTGCCAGCAGCATCGGGACTAGCGTCACAGATACGCAGTATTTT,CASSIGTSVTDTQYF